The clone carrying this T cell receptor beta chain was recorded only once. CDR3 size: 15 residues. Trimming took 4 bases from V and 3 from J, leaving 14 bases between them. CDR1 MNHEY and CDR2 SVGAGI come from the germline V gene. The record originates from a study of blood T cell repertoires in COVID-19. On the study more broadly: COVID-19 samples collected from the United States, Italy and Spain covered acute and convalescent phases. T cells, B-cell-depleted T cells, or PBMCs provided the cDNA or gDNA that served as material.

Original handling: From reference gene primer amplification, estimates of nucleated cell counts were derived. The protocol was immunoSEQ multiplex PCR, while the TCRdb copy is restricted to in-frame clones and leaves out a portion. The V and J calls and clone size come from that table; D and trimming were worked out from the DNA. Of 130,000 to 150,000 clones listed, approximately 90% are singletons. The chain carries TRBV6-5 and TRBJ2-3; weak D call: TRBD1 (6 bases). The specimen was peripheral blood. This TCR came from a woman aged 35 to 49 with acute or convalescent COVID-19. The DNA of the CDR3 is TGTGCCAGCAGTTCCCTAGGGCAGGGGACAGATACGCAGTATTTT. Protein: CASSSLGQGTDTQYF.